The 20 T cell receptor beta chains below all came from one sample that was sequenced in a study of blood T cell repertoires in COVID-19. Clones were sequenced by immunoSEQ multiplex PCR, and TCRdb holds only the in-frame ones, with some missing. The data show more than 85,000 clones, about 80% seen once. The sequenced material came from peripheral blood. The receptors were gathered from a woman aged 80 or over with active or convalescent COVID-19.

The rearrangement links TRBV5-4 to TRBJ2-7; 10 bases line up with TRBD2. The CDR3 sequence is 15 residues long. From germline, CDR1 is SGHNT and CDR2 YYREEE (reference sequence). Trimming took 5 bases from V and 2 from J; bases not matched to a gene: 7. CDR3 nucleotide sequence: TGTGCCAGCAGTTCAAGCACTAGCGGGACCTACGAGCAGTACTTC. Translation gives CASSSSTSGTYEQYF.

The chain joins TRBV7-9 to TRBJ2-5; 9 nucleotides agree with TRBD2. After removal of 5 bases from V and 5 bases from J, the junction contained 3 bases not matched to a gene. This CDR3 has 13 amino acids. Per germline, CDR1 SEHNR and CDR2 FQNEAQ (reference sequence). The CDR3 reads CASSLGLAETQYF. The CDR3 coding sequence is TGTGCCAGCAGCCTGGGACTAGCCGAGACCCAGTACTTC.

The chain links TRBV30 to TRBJ2-7; D may be TRBD1 (7 bases). The CDR3 sequence is 14 residues long. Germline lookup yields CDR1 GTSNPN and CDR2 SVGIG (reference sequence). V was shortened by 2 bases and J by 7 bases, with 18 bases between the two germline ends. As DNA, the CDR3 is TGTGCCTGGAGTCGACAGGGCCACGCGGGGGAGCAGTACTTC. Encoded protein: CAWSRQGHAGEQYF.

J is TRBJ2-1 and V is TRBV5-1; weak D call: TRBD2 (5 bases). This CDR3 spans 14 amino acids. CDR1 is SGHRS and CDR2 is YFSETQ in the germline V gene. The V end was cut by 4 bases, the J end by 0 bases, with 8 bases between. The CDR3 region is CASSNGNSYNEQFF. The CDR3 DNA reads TGCGCCAGCAGCAACGGGAACTCCTACAATGAGCAGTTCTTC.

V is TRBV14 and J is TRBJ2-1, with 7 bases fitting TRBD2. V was pared by 2 bases and J by 4 bases, with 2 bases of the junction left unmatched. CDR3 length: 14 residues. The V gene's germline CDR1 is SGHDN and CDR2 FVKESK. CDR3: CASSQQGGYNEQFF. CDR3 DNA sequence: TGTGCCAGCAGCCAACAGGGAGGGTACAATGAGCAGTTCTTC.

This rearrangement joins TRBV5-1 to TRBJ2-3, with D tentatively TRBD1 (5 bases). The CDR3 spans 14 residues. With 1 base removed from V and 3 bases from J, the gap between germline ends came to 9 bases. Germline lookup yields CDR1 SGHRS and CDR2 YFSETQ. CDR3 in amino acids: CASSLYPGTDTQYF. Written as DNA, the CDR3 is TGCGCCAGCAGCTTGTATCCAGGGACAGATACGCAGTATTTT.

V is TRBV5-6 and J is TRBJ1-4, with a tentative D call TRBD1 (5 bases). V lost 4 bases and J lost 7, with 14 bases in between. The CDR3 has 14 amino acids. Germline CDR1 reads SGHDT; CDR2 reads YYEEEE. CDR3 nucleotides: TGTGCCAGCAGCAGTGCAGGGATAAGTGAAAAACTGTTTTTT. Translation: CASSSAGISEKLFF.

The chain is built from TRBV12-1 and TRBJ2-1; the table's TRBD2 call for D was not verified on the DNA. TRBV12-1 is noted as a pseudogene. This CDR3 region has 18 residues. CDR3 sequence: CASSFGLAGGRGYNEQFF. CDR3 DNA: TGTGCCAGCAGCTTCGGACTAGCGGGAGGGCGAGGGTACAATGAGCAGTTCTTC.

The DNA for the CDR3 is TGTGCCAGCAGCGCCCACAGGGGGTTGACTGAAGCTTTCTTT. It specifies CASSAHRGLTEAFF. The J gene is TRBJ1-1, the V gene TRBV9; TRBD1 aligns across 8 bases. The CDR3 totals 14 residues. Looked up from germline, CDR1 is SGDLS and CDR2 is YYNGEE. Trimming took 3 bases from V and 5 from J; bases not matched to a gene: 6.

This chain joins TRBV11-1 and TRBJ1-2; 11 bases are shared with TRBD1. Germline CDR1 and CDR2: SGHAT and FQDESV (reference sequence). J gave up 7 bases and V 6 bases, and 7 bases lay outside the gene matches. The CDR3 spans 14 residues. CDR3 amino acids: CASRPGQGAFGYTF. The CDR3 DNA sequence: TGTGCCAGCAGACCAGGACAGGGGGCTTTTGGCTACACCTTC. The variable domain in full, completed from reference TRBV11-1 and TRBJ1-2, reads EAEVAQSPRYKITEKSQAVAFWCDPISGHATLYWYRQILGQGPELLVQFQDESVVDDSQLPKDRFSAERLKGVDSTLKIQPAELGDSAMYLCASRPGQGAFGYTFGSGTRLTVV.

CDR3 sequence reads: CASSLGQNYGYTF. Here the CDR3 DNA reads TGTGCCAGCAGTTTAGGACAGAACTATGGCTACACCTTC. The V and J genes are TRBV28 and TRBJ1-2; TRBD1 might be the D (6 bases). V was pared by 2 bases and J by 2 bases, with 6 bases between. CDR1 and CDR2 from the germline V gene are MDHEN and SYDVKM. CDR3 length equals 13 residues.

The chain joins TRBV5-4 to TRBJ1-2; maybe TRBD1 (5 bases). Trimming left V 0 bases short and J 4 bases short, with 13 bases between. This CDR3 contains 15 residues. The germline V gene has CDR1 SGHNT and CDR2 YYREEE (reference sequence). Written as DNA, the CDR3 is TGTGCCAGCAGCTTGGATCGACAGCCAATCTATGGCTACACCTTC. It is translated as CASSLDRQPIYGYTF.

In its sample, this clone was seen a few times. This chain uses TRBV10-3 with TRBJ2-5, with D hard to call. CDR1 and CDR2 (germline): ENHRY, SYGVKD. This CDR3 spans 14 amino acids. Trimming removed 0 bases from V and 4 bases from J, with 9 bases in between. The CDR3 spells CAISESTRGETQYF. The CDR3 DNA reads as TGTGCCATCAGTGAGTCAACGAGAGGAGAGACCCAGTACTTC.

J is TRBJ1-2 and V is TRBV4-1; no firm D call. The germline V gene has CDR1 MGHRA and CDR2 YSYEKL. The CDR3 consists of 14 residues. V lost 4 bases, J lost 8 bases, and 17 bases lay in between. The CDR3 DNA is TGCGCCAGCAGCCCGACGGATTCTATGAGGGGCTACACCTTC. This translates into CASSPTDSMRGYTF.

This chain joins TRBV29-1 and TRBJ2-1; 9 bases map to TRBD2. This CDR3 contains 14 residues. Losses at the gene ends were 6 bases for V and 2 bases for J; bases not matched to a gene: 5. Germline V gene data show CDR1 as SQVTM and CDR2 as ANQGSEA. The CDR3 loop is CSVVRGGTYNEQFF. The CDR3 DNA reads as TGCAGCGTCGTGCGGGGGGGAACCTACAATGAGCAGTTCTTC.

The CDR3 is CASSHSGAFNQPQHF. The CDR3 DNA follows: TGCGCCAGCAGCCACTCAGGGGCGTTCAATCAGCCCCAGCATTTT. The rearrangement links TRBV4-1 to TRBJ1-5, with D possibly TRBD1 on 6 matching bases. This CDR3 is built from 15 residues. Germline V gene sequence: CDR1 MGHRA, CDR2 YSYEKL. Trimming left V 3 bases short and J 3 bases short, with 12 bases between.

The table lists this clone with a few counts. The gene calls are TRBV18 and TRBJ2-3; possibly TRBD1 for D (6 bases). The CDR3 sequence is 18 residues long. CDR1 is KGHSH, CDR2 LQKENI, per germline. V shed 5 bases and J shed 2 bases, with 23 bases lying between them. CDR3 sequence: CASSSRGQPLIYTDTQYF. The DNA for the CDR3 is TGTGCCAGCTCATCACGTGGACAGCCTCTGATATACACAGATACGCAGTATTTT.

The chain has TRBV6-6 and TRBJ2-3, with no clear D. The V end lost 6 bases, the J end lost 3 bases, and 7 bases lay between the germline ends. This CDR3 region has 12 residues. Germline CDR1 is MNHNY and CDR2 is SVGAGI (reference sequence). CDR3 sequence (DNA): TGTGCCAGCAGGGAGACTACAGATACGCAGTATTTT. Translation: CASRETTDTQYF.

Only a few counts were recorded for this clone. V gene TRBV10-3 combines with J gene TRBJ1-4; 7 positions agree with TRBD1. V lost 4 bases to trimming and J lost 2 bases; unmatched junction nucleotides: 4. The CDR3 runs to 15 residues. Germline loops: CDR1 ENHRY, CDR2 SYGVKD. CDR3 sequence (DNA): TGTGCCATCAGTGCCCGACAGGGCACTAATGAAAAACTGTTTTTT. This encodes CAISARQGTNEKLFF.

The chain uses TRBV2 and TRBJ2-5; 7 bases agree with TRBD1. V lost 8 bases to trimming and J lost 2 bases; unmatched junction nucleotides: 5. CDR1 is SNHLY, CDR2 FYNNEI, per germline. The CDR3 is made up of 13 amino acids. The DNA of the CDR3 is TGTGCCAGCCGGGACAGTAGGCAAGAGACCCAGTACTTC. Amino acids: CASRDSRQETQYF.